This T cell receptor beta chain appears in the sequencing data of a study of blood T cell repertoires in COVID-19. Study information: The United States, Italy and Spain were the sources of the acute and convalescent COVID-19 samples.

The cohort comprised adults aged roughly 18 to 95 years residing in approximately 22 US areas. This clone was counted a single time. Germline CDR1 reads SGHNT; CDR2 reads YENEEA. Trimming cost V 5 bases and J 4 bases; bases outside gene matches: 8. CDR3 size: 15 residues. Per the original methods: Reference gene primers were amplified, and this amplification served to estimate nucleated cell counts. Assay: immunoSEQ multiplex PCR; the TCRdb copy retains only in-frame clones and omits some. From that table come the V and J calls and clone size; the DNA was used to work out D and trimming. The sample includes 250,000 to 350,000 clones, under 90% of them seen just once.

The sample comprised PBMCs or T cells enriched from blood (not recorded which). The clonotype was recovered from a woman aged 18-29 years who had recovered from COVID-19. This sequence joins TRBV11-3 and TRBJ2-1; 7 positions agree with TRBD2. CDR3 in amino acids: CASSPRASGYNEQFF. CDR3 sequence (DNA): TGTGCCAGCAGCCCCCGTGCTAGCGGATACAATGAGCAGTTCTTC.